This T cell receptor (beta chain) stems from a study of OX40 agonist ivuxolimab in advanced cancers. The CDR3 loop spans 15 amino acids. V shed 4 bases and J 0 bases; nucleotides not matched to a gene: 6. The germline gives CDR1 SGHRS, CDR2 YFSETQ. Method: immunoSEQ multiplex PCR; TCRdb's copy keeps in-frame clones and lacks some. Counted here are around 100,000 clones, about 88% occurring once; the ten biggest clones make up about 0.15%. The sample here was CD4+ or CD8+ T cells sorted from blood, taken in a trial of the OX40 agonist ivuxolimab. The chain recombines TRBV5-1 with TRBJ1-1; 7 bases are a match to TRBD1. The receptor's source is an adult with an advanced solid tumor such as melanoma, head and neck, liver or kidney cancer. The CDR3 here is CASSPSTGMNTEAFF. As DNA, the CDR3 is TGCGCCAGCAGCCCCTCGACAGGGATGAACACTGAAGCTTTCTTT.